This T cell receptor (beta chain) was captured in a study of metastatic and nonmetastatic thyroid tumors. The germline V and J ends were trimmed by 5 bases and 3 bases, with 11 bases remaining between them. CDR3 size: 13 residues. From germline, CDR1 is SGHRS and CDR2 YFSETQ. This clone has at least ten counts. Authors' analysis steps: The study built a papillary thyroid cancer distant-metastasis classifier from CDR3 differences across clinicopathological groups. TCRdb re-called clones via MiXCR from the PCR reads. None of the V and J calls come from the authors' own analysis; TCRdb made them. The sample shows about 25,000 clones, approximately 22% of them seen only once. Nobody among the patients had been given any treatment before thyroid surgery.

Material: adjacent normal tissue. The receptor's source is a female donor with papillary thyroid cancer or a benign thyroid nodule (not recorded which). Some clones in this sample may be carry-over from other donors' samples. The V gene is TRBV5-1, the J gene TRBJ1-2, with D maybe TRBD1 (5 bases). CDR3 DNA sequence: TGCGCCAGCAGGGGGGTAACTGACTATGGCTACACCTTC. Translating it yields CASRGVTDYGYTF.